Sequencing of this T cell receptor (beta chain) was carried out in a study of cytomegalovirus exposure and HLA in healthy donors. Assay used: immunoSEQ multiplex PCR; TCRdb lists only in-frame clones, some missing. The sample contains some 170,000 clones, 86% of which appear only once. V gave up 6 bases and J gave up 7 bases; unmatched junction bases: 6. Germline V gives CDR1 KGHSH, CDR2 LQKENI. CDR3 length equals 14 residues. The donors belonged to the approximately 120-subject validation cohort, separate from the roughly 700-subject first cohort. General study results and limits: The investigators catalogued 164 TCR beta chains as cytomegalovirus-associated. Specificity for CMV antigens was confirmed in vitro for a few of the CMV-associated chains. The classifier was said to identify cytomegalovirus status with high specificity and sensitivity.

A word on this clone: Its antigen is unknown.

The source of this sequence is a young man in good health and CMV-seropositive. The sequencing sample was made of PBMCs. J is TRBJ2-2 and V is TRBV18, with 9 bases matching TRBD1. CDR3 residues: CASSRDRDDGELFF. For the CDR3, the DNA is TGTGCCAGCTCCCGGGACAGGGACGACGGGGAGCTGTTTTTT.